The clone carrying this TCR beta chain was seen only a few times. TCRdb fed the RT-PCR reads into MiXCR, producing one record per CDR3 protein. Counted here are hundreds of thousands of distinct CDR3 sequences, 12% to 15% occurring once; the ten biggest clones make up roughly 3.9%. The sample was memory CD4+ T cells from blood. The sequence was collected from a female donor in good health, serving as a healthy control.

CDR3 sequence: CASGPALNTEAFF. CDR3 sequence (DNA): TGTGCCAGCGGTCCGGCTTTAAACACTGAAGCTTTCTTT. This rearrangement joins TRBV6-2 or TRBV6-3 to TRBJ1-1; D remains unclear. V lost 8 bases and J 2 bases, leaving 12 bases between the germline ends. CDR3 length: 13 residues. The germline V gene encodes CDR1 MNHEY and CDR2 SVGEGT.